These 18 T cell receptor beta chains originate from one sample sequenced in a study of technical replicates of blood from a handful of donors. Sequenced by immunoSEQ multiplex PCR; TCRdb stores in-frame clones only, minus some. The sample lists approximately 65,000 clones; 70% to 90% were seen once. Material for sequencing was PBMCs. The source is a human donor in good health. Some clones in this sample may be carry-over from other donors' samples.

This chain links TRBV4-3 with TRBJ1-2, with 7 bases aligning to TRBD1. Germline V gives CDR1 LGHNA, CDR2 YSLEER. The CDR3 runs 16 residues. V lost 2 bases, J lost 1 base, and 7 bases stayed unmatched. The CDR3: CASSQRGQEINYGYTF. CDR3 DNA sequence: TGCGCCAGCAGCCAACGAGGACAGGAGATTAACTATGGCTACACCTTC.

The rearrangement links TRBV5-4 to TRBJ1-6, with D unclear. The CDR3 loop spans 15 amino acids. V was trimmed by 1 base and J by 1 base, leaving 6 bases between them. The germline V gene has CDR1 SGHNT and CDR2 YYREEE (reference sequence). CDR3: CASSLISSYNSPLHF. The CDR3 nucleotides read TGTGCCAGCAGCTTGATCAGTTCCTATAATTCACCCCTCCACTTT.

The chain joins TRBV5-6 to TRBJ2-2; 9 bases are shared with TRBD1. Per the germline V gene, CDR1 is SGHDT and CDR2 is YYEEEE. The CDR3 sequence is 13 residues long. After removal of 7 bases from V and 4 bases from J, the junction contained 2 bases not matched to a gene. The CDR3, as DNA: TGTGCCAGCTGGGACAGGGCCACCGGGGAGCTGTTTTTT. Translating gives CASWDRATGELFF.

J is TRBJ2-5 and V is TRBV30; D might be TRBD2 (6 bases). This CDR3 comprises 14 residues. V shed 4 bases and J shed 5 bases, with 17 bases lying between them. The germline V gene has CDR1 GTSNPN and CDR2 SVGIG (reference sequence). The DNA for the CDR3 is TGTGCCTGGAACCTCGGGACTTCAGGGGAGACCCAGTACTTC. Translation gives CAWNLGTSGETQYF.

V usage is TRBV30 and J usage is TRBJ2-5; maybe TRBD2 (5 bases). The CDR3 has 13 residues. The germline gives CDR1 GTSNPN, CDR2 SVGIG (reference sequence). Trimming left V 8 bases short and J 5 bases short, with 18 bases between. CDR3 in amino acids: CARTTGWGETQYF. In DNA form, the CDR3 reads TGTGCCCGCACGACGGGGTGGGGTGAGACCCAGTACTTC. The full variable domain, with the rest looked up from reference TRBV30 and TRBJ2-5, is SQTIHQWPATLVQPVGSPLSLECTVEGTSNPNLYWYRQAAGRGLQLLFYSVGIGQISSEVPQNLSASRPQDRQFILSSKKLLLSDSGFYLCARTTGWGETQYFGPGTRLLVL.

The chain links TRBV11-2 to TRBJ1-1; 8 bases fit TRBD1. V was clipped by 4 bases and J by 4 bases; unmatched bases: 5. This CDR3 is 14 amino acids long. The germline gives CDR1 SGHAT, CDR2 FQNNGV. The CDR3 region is CASSSGQGSTEAFF. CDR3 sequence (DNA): TGTGCCAGCAGCTCAGGACAGGGTAGCACTGAAGCTTTCTTT.

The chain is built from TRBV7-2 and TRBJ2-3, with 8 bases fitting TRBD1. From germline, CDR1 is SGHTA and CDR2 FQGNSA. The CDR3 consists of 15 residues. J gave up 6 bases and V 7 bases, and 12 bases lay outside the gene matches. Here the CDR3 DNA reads TGTGCCAGCACCGTGGACAGGGTTTTGTCGGATACGCAGTATTTT. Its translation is CASTVDRVLSDTQYF.

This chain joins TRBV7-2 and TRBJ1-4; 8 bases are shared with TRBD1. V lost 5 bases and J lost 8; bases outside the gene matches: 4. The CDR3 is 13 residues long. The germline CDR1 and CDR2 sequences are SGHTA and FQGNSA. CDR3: CASSRGQGEKLFF. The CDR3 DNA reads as TGTGCCAGCAGCAGAGGACAGGGAGAAAAACTGTTTTTT.

The CDR3 nucleotides are TGCGCCAGCAGCCCTCAGATGCAGAACACTGAAGCTTTCTTT. Protein product: CASSPQMQNTEAFF. The gene calls are TRBV4-3 and TRBJ1-1; no clear D. Germline V gene sequence: CDR1 LGHNA, CDR2 YSLEER. Trimming cost V 4 bases and J 1 base, with 10 bases left between them. The CDR3 consists of 14 residues.

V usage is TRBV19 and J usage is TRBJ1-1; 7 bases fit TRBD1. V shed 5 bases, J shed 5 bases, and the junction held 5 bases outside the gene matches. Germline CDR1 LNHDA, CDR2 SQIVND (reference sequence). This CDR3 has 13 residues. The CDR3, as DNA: TGTGCCAGTAGTTTCGACAGGGCTACTGAAGCTTTCTTT. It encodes CASSFDRATEAFF.

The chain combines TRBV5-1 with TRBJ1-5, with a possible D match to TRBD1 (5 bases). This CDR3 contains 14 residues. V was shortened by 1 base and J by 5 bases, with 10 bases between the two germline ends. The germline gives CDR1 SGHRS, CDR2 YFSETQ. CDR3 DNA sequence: TGCGCCAGCAGCTTGACAGGACGGGATCAGCCCCAGCATTTT. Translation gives CASSLTGRDQPQHF.

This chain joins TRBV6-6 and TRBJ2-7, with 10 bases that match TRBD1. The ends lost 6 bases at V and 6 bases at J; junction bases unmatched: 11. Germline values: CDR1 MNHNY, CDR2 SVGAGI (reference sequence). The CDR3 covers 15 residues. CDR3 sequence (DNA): TGTGCCAGCAGCTTCCGGCCGGGACAGGGGATCGAGCAGTACTTC. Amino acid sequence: CASSFRPGQGIEQYF.

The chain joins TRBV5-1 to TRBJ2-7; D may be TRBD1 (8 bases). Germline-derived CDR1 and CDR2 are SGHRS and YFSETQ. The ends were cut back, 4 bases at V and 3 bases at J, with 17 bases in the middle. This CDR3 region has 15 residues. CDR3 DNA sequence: TGCGCCAGCAGCCCTGGGGGGGACAGGAACTACGAGCAGTACTTC. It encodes CASSPGGDRNYEQYF.

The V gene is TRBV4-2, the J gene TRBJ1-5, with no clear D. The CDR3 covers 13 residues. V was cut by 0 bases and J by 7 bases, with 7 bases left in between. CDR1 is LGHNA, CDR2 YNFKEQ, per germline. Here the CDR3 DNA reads TGTGCCAGCAGCCAAGAAGCAGGACAGCCCCAGCATTTT. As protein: CASSQEAGQPQHF.

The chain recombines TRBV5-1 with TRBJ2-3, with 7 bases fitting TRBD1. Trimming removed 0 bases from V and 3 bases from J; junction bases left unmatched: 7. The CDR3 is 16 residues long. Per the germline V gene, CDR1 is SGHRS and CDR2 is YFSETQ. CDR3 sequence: CASSLADRVGTDTQYF. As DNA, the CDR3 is TGCGCCAGCAGCTTGGCCGACAGGGTTGGAACAGATACGCAGTATTTT.

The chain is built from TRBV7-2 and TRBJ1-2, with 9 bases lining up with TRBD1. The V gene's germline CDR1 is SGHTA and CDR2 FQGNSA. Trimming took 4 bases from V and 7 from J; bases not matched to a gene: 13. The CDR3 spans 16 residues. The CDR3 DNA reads TGTGCCAGCAGCTCCCTTCTCGTCGGACAGGGGACTGGCTACACCTTC. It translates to CASSSLLVGQGTGYTF.

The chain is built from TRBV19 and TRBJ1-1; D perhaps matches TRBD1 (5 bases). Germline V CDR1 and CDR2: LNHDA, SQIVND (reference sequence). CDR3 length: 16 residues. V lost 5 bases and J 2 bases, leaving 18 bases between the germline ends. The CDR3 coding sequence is TGTGCCAGTAGTTCCGGGGGGTATAGGGTAAACACTGAAGCTTTCTTT. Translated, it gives CASSSGGYRVNTEAFF.

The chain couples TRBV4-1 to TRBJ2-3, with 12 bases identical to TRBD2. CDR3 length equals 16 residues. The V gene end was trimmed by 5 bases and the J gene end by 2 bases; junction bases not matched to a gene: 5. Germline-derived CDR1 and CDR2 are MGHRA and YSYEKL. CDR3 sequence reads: CASSARTSGVTDTQYF. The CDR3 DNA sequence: TGCGCCAGCAGCGCCCGGACTAGCGGGGTCACAGATACGCAGTATTTT.